One and the same sample provided the 16 T cell receptor beta chains below, sequenced in a study of OX40 agonist ivuxolimab in advanced cancers. The method was immunoSEQ multiplex PCR; TCRdb's version includes in-frame clones alone and lacks a portion of them. The sample records 65,000 to 85,000 clones, roughly 90% being singletons. The sequencing here drew on CD4+ or CD8+ T cells sorted from blood, taken in a trial of the OX40 agonist ivuxolimab. All receptors derive from an adult with an advanced solid tumor such as melanoma, head and neck, liver or kidney cancer.

This chain connects TRBV20-1 to TRBJ1-2; D call uncertain. The germline V and J ends were trimmed by 3 bases and 13 bases, with 12 bases remaining between them. CDR3 length: 10 residues. CDR1 and CDR2 (germline): DFQATT, SNEGSKA (reference sequence). Here the CDR3 reads CSASSSGSTF. The CDR3, as DNA: TGCAGTGCTAGTAGTTCCGGGTCCACCTTC.

To note about this clone: The junction departs from the called germline gene at one end, perhaps through a read error. The rearrangement joins TRBV11-2 to TRBJ1-2; a possible D gene is TRBD1 (5 bases). Germline CDR1 SGHAT, CDR2 FQNNGV. This CDR3 comprises 14 residues. The CDR3 DNA follows: TGTGCCAGCAGCTTGACACTGGACAACTCTGGCTACACCTTC. Amino acids: CASSLTLDNSGYTF.

The chain links TRBV23-1 to TRBJ2-5; 10 nucleotides line up with TRBD2. TRBV23-1 carries the ORF label, with uncertain function. Trimming at V came to 8 bases and at J to 5 bases, leaving 8 bases not matched to a gene. CDR3 length: 14 amino acids. The CDR3 loop is CASPEREGLETQYF. The CDR3 region has the DNA TGCGCCAGCCCCGAGCGGGAGGGCCTTGAGACCCAGTACTTC.

The J gene is TRBJ1-1, the V gene TRBV14; D uncertain. V shed 1 base and J shed 4 bases, with 7 bases lying between them. In germline, CDR1 is SGHDN, CDR2 FVKESK. The CDR3 consists of 13 residues. CDR3 protein: CASSQGTGTEAFF. The CDR3 DNA is TGTGCCAGCAGCCAAGGGACCGGCACTGAAGCTTTCTTT. The whole variable domain, filled in from reference TRBV14 and TRBJ1-1, reads EAGVTQFPSHSVIEKGQTVTLRCDPISGHDNLYWYRRVMGKEIKFLLHFVKESKQDESGMPNNRFLAERTGGTYSTLKVQPAELEDSGVYFCASSQGTGTEAFFGQGTRLTVV.

The V and J genes are TRBV7-8 and TRBJ2-7; D gene ambiguous. From germline, CDR1 is SGHVS and CDR2 FQNEAQ. The CDR3 has 17 residues. V was cut by 0 bases and J by 2 bases, with 17 bases left in between. CDR3 DNA: TGTGCCAGCAGCTTAGCGCTAACGCTACGAGCACCCTACGAGCAGTACTTC. This gives the protein CASSLALTLRAPYEQYF.

The V and J genes are TRBV7-9 and TRBJ2-3; 10 bases line up with TRBD2. Germline V gene sequence: CDR1 SEHNR, CDR2 FQNEAQ (reference sequence). J was trimmed by 0 bases and V by 4 bases; bases with no gene match: 4. This CDR3 contains 16 residues. CDR3 region: CASSSTSGTSTDTQYF. CDR3 DNA: TGTGCCAGCAGCTCTACTAGCGGGACTAGCACAGATACGCAGTATTTT.

The count of this clone is one. CDR3 nucleotides: TGTGCCAGCAGTGTTTCTAGCTCCTACGAGCAGTACTTC. Translation gives CASSVSSSYEQYF. The chain combines TRBV6-1 with TRBJ2-7, with D unclear. The CDR3 covers 13 residues. Per the germline V gene, CDR1 is MNHNS and CDR2 is SASEGT. V lost 4 bases and J 0 bases, leaving 7 bases between the germline ends.

The chain carries TRBV5-1 and TRBJ2-1, with 7 bases that match TRBD2. V lost 6 bases to trimming and J lost 4 bases; unmatched junction nucleotides: 13. The CDR3 runs 16 residues. Looked up from germline, CDR1 is SGHRS and CDR2 is YFSETQ. The CDR3 DNA reads TGCGCCAGCACCTTTGGGGGAGGGCCTGGGTACAATGAGCAGTTCTTC. Translated, it gives CASTFGGGPGYNEQFF.

This chain uses TRBV5-4 with TRBJ1-2; D is ambiguous. V lost 4 bases and J lost 0, with 13 bases in between. The CDR3 is 15 amino acids. Germline assignment: CDR1 SGHNT and CDR2 YYREEE (reference sequence). The CDR3 is CASSPMRGANYGYTF. In nucleotides, the CDR3 is TGTGCCAGCAGCCCAATGCGGGGAGCTAACTATGGCTACACCTTC.

J is TRBJ2-4 and V is TRBV6-5; 9 bases are shared with TRBD1. This CDR3 has 14 amino acids. Germline V gene lookup returns CDR1 MNHEY and CDR2 SVGAGI. The trim removed 4 bases at V and 7 bases at J, leaving 5 bases unmatched. The CDR3 DNA reads TGTGCCAGCAGTTCGGGACAGGGCGGGAACATTCAGTACTTC. It translates to CASSSGQGGNIQYF.

This chain links TRBV5-8 with TRBJ2-5; D tentatively reads TRBD1 or TRBD2 (6 bases each). The CDR3 extends over 14 amino acids. Trimming removed 0 bases at V and 5 bases at J, with 11 bases between. Germline CDR1 reads SGHTS; CDR2 reads YDEGEE. The DNA of the CDR3 is TGTGCCAGCAGCTTGGGACAGGAGGGGGAGACCCAGTACTTC. It codes for CASSLGQEGETQYF.

The chain is built from TRBV15 and TRBJ1-4, with D possibly TRBD1 on 5 matching bases. In germline, CDR1 is LNHNV, CDR2 YYDKDF (reference sequence). This CDR3 comprises 15 residues. Trimming stripped 6 bases from V and 8 bases from J, with 19 bases between. In DNA form, the CDR3 reads TGTGCCACCAGGCCTCGGGGGGAAATCGACGAAAAACTGTTTTTT. It codes for CATRPRGEIDEKLFF.

This sequence joins TRBV5-1 and TRBJ2-6; no clear D gene. Germline V gives CDR1 SGHRS, CDR2 YFSETQ. The V end lost 4 bases, the J end lost 0 bases, and 8 bases lay between the germline ends. This CDR3 contains 15 residues. The CDR3 reads CASSPRTSGANVLTF. The CDR3 coding sequence is TGCGCCAGCAGCCCGCGAACCTCTGGGGCCAACGTCCTGACTTTC.

V and J are TRBV5-1 and TRBJ2-5; TRBD1 matches 10 bases. CDR1 SGHRS and CDR2 YFSETQ come from the germline V gene. V gave up 4 bases and J gave up 4 bases; unmatched junction bases: 10. The CDR3 consists of 16 residues. The CDR3 region has the DNA TGCGCCAGCAGCCCCGTACACCGGGACAGGGGAGAGACCCAGTACTTC. This codes for CASSPVHRDRGETQYF.

V gene TRBV5-4 combines with J gene TRBJ1-1, with 7 bases matching TRBD1. The length of the CDR3 is 15 residues. The trim removed 4 bases at V and 1 base at J, leaving 7 bases unmatched. Germline lookup yields CDR1 SGHNT and CDR2 YYREEE (reference sequence). CDR3: CASSKGAGANTEAFF. The CDR3 DNA reads as TGTGCCAGCAGCAAGGGGGCGGGAGCGAACACTGAAGCTTTCTTT.

The rearrangement links TRBV9 to TRBJ2-3, with D unclear. Germline loops: CDR1 SGDLS, CDR2 YYNGEE. V lost 0 bases and J lost 0, with 5 bases in between. The CDR3 sequence is 14 residues long. The CDR3 DNA follows: TGTGCCAGCAGCGTAGCTGCTAGCACAGATACGCAGTATTTT. Protein product: CASSVAASTDTQYF.